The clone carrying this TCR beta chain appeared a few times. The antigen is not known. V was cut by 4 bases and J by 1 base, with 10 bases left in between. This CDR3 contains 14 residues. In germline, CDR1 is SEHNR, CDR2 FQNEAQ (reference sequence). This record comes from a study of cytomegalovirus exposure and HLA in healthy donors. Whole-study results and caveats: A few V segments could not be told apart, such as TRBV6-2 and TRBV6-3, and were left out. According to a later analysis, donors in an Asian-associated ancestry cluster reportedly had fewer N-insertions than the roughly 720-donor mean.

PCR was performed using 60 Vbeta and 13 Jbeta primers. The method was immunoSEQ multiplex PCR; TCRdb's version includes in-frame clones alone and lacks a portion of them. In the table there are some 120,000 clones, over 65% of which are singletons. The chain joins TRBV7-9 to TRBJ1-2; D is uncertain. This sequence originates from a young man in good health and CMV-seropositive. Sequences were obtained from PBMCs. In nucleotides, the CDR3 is TGTGCCAGCAGCTCCGGGGAGGGTAACTATGGCTACACCTTC. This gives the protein CASSSGEGNYGYTF.